The 2 T cell receptor beta chains in this list originate from one sample, sequenced in a study of Graves' ophthalmopathy and Graves' hyperthyroidism. Scientists amplified the TCR beta CDR3 regions from RNA transcripts. Second-round multiplex PCR came after a first-round RT-PCR that employed HTBI primers. One entry per CDR3 protein, called by TCRdb with MiXCR from the multiplex PCR reads. The data contain about half a million distinct CDR3 sequences, about 15% of them singletons. The material sequenced was blood. The receptors here all came from a woman aged 25-40 years with Graves' ophthalmopathy.

This clonotype was seen repeatedly, ten times or more. The chain employs TRBV6-2 or TRBV6-3 and TRBJ2-5; the D is unclear. CDR3 size: 15 residues. Trimming pared 1 base from V and 3 bases from J, leaving 12 bases between. CDR1 and CDR2 from the germline V gene are MNHEY and SVGEGT. CDR3 loop: CASSYYGFSKETQYF. Written as DNA, the CDR3 is TGTGCCAGCAGTTACTACGGGTTTTCCAAAGAGACCCAGTACTTC.

This clonotype was seen only a few times. This rearrangement joins TRBV5-1 to TRBJ1-5, with no clear D. The CDR3 consists of 14 residues. Looked up from germline, CDR1 is SGHRS and CDR2 is YFSETQ. Trimming shortened V by 0 bases and J by 6 bases, and 10 bases separated the two germline ends. CDR3 sequence (DNA): TGCGCCAGCAGCTTGGGAGAAGGAGGTCAGCCCCAGCATTTT. Protein sequence: CASSLGEGGQPQHF.